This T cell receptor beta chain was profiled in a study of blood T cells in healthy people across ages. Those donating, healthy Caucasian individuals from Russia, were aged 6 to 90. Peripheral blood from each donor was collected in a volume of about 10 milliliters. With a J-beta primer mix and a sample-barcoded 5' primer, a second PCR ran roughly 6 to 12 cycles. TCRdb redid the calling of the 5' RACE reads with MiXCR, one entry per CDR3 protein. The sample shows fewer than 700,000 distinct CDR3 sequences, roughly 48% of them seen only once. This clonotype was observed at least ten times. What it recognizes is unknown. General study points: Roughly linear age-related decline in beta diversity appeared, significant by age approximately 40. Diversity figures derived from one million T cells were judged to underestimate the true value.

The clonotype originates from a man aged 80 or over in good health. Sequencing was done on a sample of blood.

The CDR3 protein is CAISERGRTETQYF. As DNA, the CDR3 is TGTGCCATCAGTGAACGCGGGAGAACGGAGACCCAGTACTTC. The V call is TRBV10-3, the J call TRBJ2-5; 7 nucleotides line up with TRBD2. V trimming: 3 bases; J trimming: 5 bases; junction bases outside the gene matches: 6. The CDR3 loop spans 14 amino acids. Germline lookup yields CDR1 ENHRY and CDR2 SYGVKD.